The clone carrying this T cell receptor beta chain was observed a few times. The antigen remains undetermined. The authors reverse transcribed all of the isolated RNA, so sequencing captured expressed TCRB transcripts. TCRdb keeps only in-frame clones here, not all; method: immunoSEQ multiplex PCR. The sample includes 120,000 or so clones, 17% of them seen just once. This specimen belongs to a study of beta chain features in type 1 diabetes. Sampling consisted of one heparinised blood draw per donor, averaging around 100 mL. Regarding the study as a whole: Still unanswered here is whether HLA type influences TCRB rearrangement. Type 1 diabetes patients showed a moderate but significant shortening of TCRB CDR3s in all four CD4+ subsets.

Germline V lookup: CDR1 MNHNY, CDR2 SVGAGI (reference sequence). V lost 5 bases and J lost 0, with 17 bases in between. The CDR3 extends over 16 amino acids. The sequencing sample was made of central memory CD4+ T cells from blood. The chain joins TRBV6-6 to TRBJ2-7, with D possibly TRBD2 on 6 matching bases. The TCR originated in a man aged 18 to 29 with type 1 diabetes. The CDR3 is CASSHRPGGSSYEQYF. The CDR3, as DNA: TGTGCCAGCAGTCACCGGCCAGGAGGGAGCTCCTACGAGCAGTACTTC.